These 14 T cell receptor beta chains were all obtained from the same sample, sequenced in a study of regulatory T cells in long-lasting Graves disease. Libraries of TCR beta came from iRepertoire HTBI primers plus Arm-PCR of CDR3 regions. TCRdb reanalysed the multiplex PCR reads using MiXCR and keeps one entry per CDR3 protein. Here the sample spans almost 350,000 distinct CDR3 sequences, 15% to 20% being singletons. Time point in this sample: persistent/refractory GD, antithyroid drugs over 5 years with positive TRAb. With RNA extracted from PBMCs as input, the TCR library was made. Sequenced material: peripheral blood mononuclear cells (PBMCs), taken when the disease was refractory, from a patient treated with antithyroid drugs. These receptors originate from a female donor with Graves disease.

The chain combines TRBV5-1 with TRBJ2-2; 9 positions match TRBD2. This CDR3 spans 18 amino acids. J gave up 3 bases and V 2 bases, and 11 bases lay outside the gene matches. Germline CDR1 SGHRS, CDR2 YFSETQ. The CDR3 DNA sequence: TGCGCCAGCAGCTTTGACCAGGCGGGAGGGCCTTACACCGGGGAGCTGTTTTTT. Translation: CASSFDQAGGPYTGELFF.

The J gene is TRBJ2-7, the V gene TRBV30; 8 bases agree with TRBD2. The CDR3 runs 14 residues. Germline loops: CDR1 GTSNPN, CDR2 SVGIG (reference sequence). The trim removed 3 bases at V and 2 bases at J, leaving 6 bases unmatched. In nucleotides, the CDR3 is TGTGCCTGGAGCGGGACTAGGGGGACCTACGAGCAGTACTTC. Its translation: CAWSGTRGTYEQYF.

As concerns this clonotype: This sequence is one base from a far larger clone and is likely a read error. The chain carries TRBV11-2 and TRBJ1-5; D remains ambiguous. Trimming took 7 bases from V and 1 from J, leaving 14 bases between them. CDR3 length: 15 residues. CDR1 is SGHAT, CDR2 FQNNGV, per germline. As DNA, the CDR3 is TGTGCCAGCACCCCCGTTTCGGGCAGCAATCAGCCCCAGCATTTT. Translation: CASTPVSGSNQPQHF. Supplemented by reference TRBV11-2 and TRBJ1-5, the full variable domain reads EAGVAQSPRYKIIEKRQSVAFWCNPISGHATLYWYQQILGQGPKLLIQFQNNGVVDDSQLPKDRFSAERLKGVDSTLKIQPAKLEDSAVYLCASTPVSGSNQPQHFGDGTRLSIL.

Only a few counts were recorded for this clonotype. DNA of the CDR3: TGTGCCAGCAGCCCTCAAGCGGGGGGTAGGCAGTACTTC. Its translation: CASSPQAGGRQYF. The chain couples TRBV28 to TRBJ2-7; 9 nucleotides align to TRBD2. This CDR3 comprises 13 residues. CDR1 and CDR2 (germline): MDHEN, SYDVKM. Trimming at V came to 6 bases and at J to 9 bases, leaving 9 bases not matched to a gene.

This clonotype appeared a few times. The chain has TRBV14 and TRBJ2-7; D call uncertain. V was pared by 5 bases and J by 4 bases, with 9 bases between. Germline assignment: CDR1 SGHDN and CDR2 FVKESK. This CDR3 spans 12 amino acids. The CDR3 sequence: CASSETWYEQYF. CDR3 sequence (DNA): TGTGCCAGCAGCGAAACTTGGTACGAGCAGTACTTC.

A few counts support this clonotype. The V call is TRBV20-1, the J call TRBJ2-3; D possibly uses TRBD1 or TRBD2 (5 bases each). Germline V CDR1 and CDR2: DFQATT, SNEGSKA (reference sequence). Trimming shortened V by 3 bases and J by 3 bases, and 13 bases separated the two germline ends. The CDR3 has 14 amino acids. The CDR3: CSASRGARTDTQYF. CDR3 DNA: TGCAGTGCTAGTAGGGGAGCGAGGACAGATACGCAGTATTTT.

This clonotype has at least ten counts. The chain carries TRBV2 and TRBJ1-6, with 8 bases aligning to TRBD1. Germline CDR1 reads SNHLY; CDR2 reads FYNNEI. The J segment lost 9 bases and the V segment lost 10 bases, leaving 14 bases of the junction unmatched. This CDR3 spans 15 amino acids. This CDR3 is CATSGQGGVSSPLHF. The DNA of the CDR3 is TGTGCCACCAGCGGACAGGGAGGGGTGAGTTCACCCCTCCACTTT.

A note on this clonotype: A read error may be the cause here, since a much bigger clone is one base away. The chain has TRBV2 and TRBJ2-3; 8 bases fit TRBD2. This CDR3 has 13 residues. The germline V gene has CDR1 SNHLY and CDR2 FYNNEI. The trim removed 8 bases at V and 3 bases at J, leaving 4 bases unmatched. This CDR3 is CASSRGGTDTQYF. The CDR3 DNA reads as TGTGCCAGCTCTCGGGGGGGGACAGATACGCAGTATTTT.

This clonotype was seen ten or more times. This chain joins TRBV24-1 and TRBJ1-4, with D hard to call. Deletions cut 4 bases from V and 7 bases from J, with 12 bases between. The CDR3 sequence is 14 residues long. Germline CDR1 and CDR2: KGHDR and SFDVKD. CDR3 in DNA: TGTGCCACCAGTGACCCCCGCAGAAGTGAAAAACTGTTTTTT. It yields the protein CATSDPRRSEKLFF.

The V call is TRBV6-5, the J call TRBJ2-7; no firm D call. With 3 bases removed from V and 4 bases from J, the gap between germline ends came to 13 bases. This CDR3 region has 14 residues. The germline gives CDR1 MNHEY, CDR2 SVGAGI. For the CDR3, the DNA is TGTGCCAGCAGTTATGGTCACATAGAGTACGAGCAGTACTTC. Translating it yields CASSYGHIEYEQYF.

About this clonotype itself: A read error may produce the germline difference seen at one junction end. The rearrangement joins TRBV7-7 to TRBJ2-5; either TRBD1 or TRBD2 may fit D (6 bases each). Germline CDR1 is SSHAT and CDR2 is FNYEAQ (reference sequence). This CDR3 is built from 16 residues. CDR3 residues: CASSLGPLARGETQYF. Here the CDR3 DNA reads TGTGCTAGCAGCTTAGGTCCTCTAGCGAGGGGGGAGACCCAGTACTTC.

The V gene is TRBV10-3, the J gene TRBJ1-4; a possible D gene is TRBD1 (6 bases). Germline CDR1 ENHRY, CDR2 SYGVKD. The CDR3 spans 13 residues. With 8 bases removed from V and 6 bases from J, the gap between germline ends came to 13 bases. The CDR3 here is CAIGGHGDEKLFF. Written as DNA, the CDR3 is TGTGCCATCGGGGGACACGGGGATGAAAAACTGTTTTTT.

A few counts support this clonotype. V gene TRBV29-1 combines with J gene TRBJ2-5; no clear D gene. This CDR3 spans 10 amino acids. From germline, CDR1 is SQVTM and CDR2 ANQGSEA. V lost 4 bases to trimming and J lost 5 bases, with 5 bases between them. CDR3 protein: CSVARETQYF. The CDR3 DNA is TGCAGCGTTGCTAGGGAGACCCAGTACTTC.

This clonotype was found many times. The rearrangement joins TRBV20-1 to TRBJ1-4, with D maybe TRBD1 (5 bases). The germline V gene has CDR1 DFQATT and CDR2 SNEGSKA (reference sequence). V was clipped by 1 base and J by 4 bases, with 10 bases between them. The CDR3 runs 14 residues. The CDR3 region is CSARVPGRNEKLFF. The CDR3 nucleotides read TGCAGTGCTAGAGTCCCGGGGCGTAATGAAAAACTGTTTTTT.